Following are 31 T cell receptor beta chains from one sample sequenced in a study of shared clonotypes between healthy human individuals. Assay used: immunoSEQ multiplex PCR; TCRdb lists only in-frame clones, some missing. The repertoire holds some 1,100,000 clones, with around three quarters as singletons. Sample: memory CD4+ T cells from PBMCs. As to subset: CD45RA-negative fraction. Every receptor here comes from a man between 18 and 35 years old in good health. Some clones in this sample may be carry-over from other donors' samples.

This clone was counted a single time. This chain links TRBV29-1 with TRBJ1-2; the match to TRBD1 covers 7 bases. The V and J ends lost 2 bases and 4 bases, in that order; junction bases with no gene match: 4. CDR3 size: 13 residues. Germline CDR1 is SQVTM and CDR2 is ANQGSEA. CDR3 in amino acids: CSVESGTAYGYTF. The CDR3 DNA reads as TGCAGCGTTGAATCCGGGACAGCCTATGGCTACACCTTC.

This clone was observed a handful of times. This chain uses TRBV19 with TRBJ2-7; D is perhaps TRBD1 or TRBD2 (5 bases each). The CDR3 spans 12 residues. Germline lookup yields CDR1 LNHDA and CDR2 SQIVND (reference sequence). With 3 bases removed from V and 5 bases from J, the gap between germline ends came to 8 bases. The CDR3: CASSMGVHEQYF. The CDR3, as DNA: TGTGCCAGTAGTATGGGGGTCCACGAGCAGTACTTC.

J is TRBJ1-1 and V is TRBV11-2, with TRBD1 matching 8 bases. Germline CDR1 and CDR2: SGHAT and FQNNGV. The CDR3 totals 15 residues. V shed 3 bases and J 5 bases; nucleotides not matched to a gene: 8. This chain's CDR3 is CASSFRTGLDTEAFF. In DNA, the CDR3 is TGTGCCAGCAGCTTCCGGACAGGGTTGGATACTGAAGCTTTCTTT.

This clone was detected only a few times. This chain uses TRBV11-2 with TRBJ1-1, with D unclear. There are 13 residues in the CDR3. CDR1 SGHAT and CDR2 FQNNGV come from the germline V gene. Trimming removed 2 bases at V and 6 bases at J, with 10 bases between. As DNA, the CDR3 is TGTGCCAGCAGCTTATCCTTTGTCTCTGAAGCTTTCTTT. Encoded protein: CASSLSFVSEAFF.

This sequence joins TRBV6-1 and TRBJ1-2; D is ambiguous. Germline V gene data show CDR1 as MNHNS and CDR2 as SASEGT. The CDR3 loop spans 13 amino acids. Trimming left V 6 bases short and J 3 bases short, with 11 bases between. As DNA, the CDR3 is TGTGCCAGCAGCCCACGAGGGTACTATGGCTACACCTTC. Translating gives CASSPRGYYGYTF.

In DNA form, the CDR3 reads TGTGCCAGCAGTGAAACCCGGGGACTAGGGGCGTACTTC. Amino acid sequence: CASSETRGLGAYF. The chain employs TRBV6-1 and TRBJ2-7; 8 bases fit TRBD2. This CDR3 contains 13 residues. The ends lost 2 bases at V and 12 bases at J; junction bases unmatched: 9. The germline V gene encodes CDR1 MNHNS and CDR2 SASEGT.

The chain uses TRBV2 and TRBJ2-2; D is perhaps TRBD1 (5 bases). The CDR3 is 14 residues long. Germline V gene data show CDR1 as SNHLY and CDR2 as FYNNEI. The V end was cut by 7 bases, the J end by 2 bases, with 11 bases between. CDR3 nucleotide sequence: TGTGCCAGCAAGACGACAGTTAACACCGGGGAGCTGTTTTTT. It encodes CASKTTVNTGELFF.

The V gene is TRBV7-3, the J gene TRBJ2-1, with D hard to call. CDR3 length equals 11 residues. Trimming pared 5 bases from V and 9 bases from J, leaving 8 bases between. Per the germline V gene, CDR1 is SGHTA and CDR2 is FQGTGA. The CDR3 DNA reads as TGTGCCAGCAGCCAAGGTGTTGAGCAGTTCTTC. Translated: CASSQGVEQFF.

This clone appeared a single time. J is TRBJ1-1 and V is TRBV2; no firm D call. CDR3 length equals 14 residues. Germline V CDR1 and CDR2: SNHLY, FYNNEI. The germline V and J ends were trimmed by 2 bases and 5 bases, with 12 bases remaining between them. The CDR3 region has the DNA TGTGCCAGCAGTGAACAGGAATTAGCGACTGAAGCTTTCTTT. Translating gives CASSEQELATEAFF.

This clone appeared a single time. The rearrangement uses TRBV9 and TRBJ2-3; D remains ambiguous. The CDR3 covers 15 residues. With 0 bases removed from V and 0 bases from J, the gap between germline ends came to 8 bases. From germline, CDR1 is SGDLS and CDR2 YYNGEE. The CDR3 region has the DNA TGTGCCAGCAGCGTAGGCCCAGTCAGCACAGATACGCAGTATTTT. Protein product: CASSVGPVSTDTQYF.

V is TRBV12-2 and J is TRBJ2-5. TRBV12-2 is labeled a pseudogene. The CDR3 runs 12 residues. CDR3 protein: CASRPALKTQYF. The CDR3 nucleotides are TGTGCAAGTCGACCGGCTTTGAAGACCCAGTACTTC.

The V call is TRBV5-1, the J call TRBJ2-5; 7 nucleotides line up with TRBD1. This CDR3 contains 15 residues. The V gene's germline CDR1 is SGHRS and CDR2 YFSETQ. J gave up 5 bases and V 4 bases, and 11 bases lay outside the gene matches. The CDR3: CASSVTGVLGETQYF. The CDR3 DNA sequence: TGCGCCAGCAGCGTTACAGGGGTATTAGGGGAGACCCAGTACTTC.

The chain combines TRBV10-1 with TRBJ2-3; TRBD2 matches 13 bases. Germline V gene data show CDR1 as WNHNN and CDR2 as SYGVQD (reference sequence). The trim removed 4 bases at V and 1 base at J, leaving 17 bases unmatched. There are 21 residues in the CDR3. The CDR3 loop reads CASSGPGLAGLARGGTDTQYF. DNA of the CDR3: TGCGCCAGCAGTGGACCGGGACTAGCGGGACTAGCAAGAGGGGGCACAGATACGCAGTATTTT.

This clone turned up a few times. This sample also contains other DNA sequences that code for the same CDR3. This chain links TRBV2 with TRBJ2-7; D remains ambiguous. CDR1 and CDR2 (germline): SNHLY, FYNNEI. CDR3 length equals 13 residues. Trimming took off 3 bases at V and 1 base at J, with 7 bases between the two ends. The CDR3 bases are TGTGCCAGCAGTGATGGGCAGTCCTACGAGCAGTACTTC. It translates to CASSDGQSYEQYF.

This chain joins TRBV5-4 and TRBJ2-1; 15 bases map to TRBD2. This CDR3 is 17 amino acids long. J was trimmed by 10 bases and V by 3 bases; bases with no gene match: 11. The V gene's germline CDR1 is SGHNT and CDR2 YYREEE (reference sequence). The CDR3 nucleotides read TGTGCCAGCAGCTCGGGACTAGCGGGAGGCCCCGCTGCAGAGCAGTTCTTC. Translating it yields CASSSGLAGGPAAEQFF.

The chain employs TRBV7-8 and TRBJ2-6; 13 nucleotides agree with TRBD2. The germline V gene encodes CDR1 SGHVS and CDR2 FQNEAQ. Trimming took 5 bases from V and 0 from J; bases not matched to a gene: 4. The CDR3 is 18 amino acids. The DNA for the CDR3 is TGTGCCAGCAGCCCCCGACTAGCGGGAGGCTCTGGGGCCAACGTCCTGACTTTC. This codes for CASSPRLAGGSGANVLTF. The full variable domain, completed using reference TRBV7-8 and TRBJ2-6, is GAGVSQSPRYKVAKRGQDVALRCDPISGHVSLFWYQQALGQGPEFLTYFQNEAQLDKSGLPSDRFFAERPEGSVSTLKIQRTQQEDSAVYLCASSPRLAGGSGANVLTFGAGSRLTVL.

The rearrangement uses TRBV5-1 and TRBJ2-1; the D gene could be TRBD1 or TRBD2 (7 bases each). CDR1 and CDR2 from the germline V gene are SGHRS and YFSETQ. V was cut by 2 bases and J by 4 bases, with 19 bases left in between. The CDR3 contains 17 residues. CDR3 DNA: TGCGCCAGCAGCTTCCAACCGCGGGGGACAGCATACAATGAGCAGTTCTTC. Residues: CASSFQPRGTAYNEQFF.

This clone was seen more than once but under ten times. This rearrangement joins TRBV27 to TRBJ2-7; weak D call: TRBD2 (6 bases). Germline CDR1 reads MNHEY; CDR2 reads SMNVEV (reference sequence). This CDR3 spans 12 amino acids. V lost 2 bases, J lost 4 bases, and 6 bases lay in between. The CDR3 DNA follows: TGTGCCAGCAGTTTAGGGGGGTACGAGCAGTACTTC. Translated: CASSLGGYEQYF.

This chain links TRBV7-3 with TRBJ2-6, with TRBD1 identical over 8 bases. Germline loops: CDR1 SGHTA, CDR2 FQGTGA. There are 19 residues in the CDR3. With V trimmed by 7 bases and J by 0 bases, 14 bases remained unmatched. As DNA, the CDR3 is TGTGCCAGCAACTCTGGCCCGGGACAGGCTCTCTCTGGGGCCAACGTCCTGACTTTC. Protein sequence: CASNSGPGQALSGANVLTF. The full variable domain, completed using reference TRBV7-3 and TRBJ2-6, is GAGVSQTPSNKVTEKGKYVELRCDPISGHTALYWYRQSLGQGPEFLIYFQGTGAADDSGLPNDRFFAVRPEGSVSTLKIQRTERGDSAVYLCASNSGPGQALSGANVLTFGAGSRLTVL.

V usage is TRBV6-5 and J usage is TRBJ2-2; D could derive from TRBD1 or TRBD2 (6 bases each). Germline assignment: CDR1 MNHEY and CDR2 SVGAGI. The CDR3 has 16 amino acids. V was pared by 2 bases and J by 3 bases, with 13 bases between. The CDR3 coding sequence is TGTGCCAGCAGTTACCGGGGGCAATGGGACACCGGGGAGCTGTTTTTT. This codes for CASSYRGQWDTGELFF.

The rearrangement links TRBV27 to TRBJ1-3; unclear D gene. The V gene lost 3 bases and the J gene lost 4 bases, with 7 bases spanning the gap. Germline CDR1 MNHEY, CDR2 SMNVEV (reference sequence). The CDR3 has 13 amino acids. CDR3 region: CASSFTGGNTIYF. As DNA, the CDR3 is TGTGCCAGCAGTTTCACGGGGGGAAACACCATATATTTT.

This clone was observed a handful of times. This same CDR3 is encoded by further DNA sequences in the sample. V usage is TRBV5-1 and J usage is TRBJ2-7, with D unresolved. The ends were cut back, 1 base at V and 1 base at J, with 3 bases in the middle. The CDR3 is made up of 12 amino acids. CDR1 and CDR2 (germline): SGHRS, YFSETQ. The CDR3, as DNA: TGCGCCAGCAGCTTGCCGTCCTACGAGCAGTACTTC. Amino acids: CASSLPSYEQYF.

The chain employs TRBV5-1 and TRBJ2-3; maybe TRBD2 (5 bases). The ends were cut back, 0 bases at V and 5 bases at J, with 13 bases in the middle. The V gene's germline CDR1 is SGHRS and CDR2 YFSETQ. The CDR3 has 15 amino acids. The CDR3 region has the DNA TGCGCCAGCAGCTTGGACGGAGGATCGGGAGATACGCAGTATTTT. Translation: CASSLDGGSGDTQYF.

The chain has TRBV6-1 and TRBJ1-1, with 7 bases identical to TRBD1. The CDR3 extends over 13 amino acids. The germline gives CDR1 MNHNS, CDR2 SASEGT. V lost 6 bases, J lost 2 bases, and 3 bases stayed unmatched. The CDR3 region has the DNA TGTGCCAGCAGGCGGGACAGCAACACTGAAGCTTTCTTT. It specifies CASRRDSNTEAFF.

The CDR3 loop reads CASKGQNNEQFF. CDR3 coding DNA: TGTGCCAGCAAGGGTCAAAACAATGAGCAGTTCTTC. This chain joins TRBV6-5 and TRBJ2-1; D unresolved. The germline V and J ends were trimmed by 7 bases and 5 bases, with 9 bases remaining between them. Germline CDR1 is MNHEY and CDR2 is SVGAGI. This CDR3 comprises 12 residues.

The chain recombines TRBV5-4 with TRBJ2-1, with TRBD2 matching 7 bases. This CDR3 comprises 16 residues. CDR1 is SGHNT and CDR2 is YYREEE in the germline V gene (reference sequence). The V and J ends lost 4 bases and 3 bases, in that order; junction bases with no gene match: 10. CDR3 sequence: CASSPAGGRGYNEQFF. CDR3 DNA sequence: TGTGCCAGCAGCCCGGCGGGCGGGAGAGGCTACAATGAGCAGTTCTTC. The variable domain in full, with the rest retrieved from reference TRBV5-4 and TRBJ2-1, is ETGVTQSPTHLIKTRGQQVTLRCSSQSGHNTVSWYQQALGQGPQFIFQYYREEENGRGNFPPRFSGLQFPNYSSELNVNALELDDSALYLCASSPAGGRGYNEQFFGPGTRLTVL.

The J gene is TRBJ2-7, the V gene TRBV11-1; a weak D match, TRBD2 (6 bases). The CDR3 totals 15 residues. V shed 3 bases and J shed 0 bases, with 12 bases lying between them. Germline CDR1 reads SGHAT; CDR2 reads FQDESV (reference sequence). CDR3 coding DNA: TGTGCCAGCAGCTTGGGCGGGATAGCCTCCTACGAGCAGTACTTC. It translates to CASSLGGIASYEQYF.

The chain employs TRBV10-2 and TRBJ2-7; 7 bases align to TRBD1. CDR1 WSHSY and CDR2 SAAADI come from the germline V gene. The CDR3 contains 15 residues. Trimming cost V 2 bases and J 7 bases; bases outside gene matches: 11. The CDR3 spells CASSERTGAIREQYF. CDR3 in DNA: TGCGCCAGCAGTGAGAGGACAGGAGCCATACGGGAGCAGTACTTC.

The CDR3 reads CASSPYAGVSDTGELFF. In DNA form, the CDR3 reads TGTGCCAGCTCACCGTATGCGGGAGTGTCGGACACCGGGGAGCTGTTTTTT. V gene TRBV18 combines with J gene TRBJ2-2; TRBD2 matches at 7 bases. The CDR3 consists of 17 residues. CDR1 and CDR2 (germline): KGHSH, LQKENI. V lost 3 bases to trimming and J lost 3 bases; unmatched junction nucleotides: 10.

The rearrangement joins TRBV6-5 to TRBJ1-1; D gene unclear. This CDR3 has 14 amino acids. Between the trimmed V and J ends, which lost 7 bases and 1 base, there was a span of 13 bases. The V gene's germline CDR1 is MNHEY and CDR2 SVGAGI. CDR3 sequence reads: CASTNAPWNTEAFF. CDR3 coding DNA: TGTGCCAGCACCAACGCTCCATGGAACACTGAAGCTTTCTTT.

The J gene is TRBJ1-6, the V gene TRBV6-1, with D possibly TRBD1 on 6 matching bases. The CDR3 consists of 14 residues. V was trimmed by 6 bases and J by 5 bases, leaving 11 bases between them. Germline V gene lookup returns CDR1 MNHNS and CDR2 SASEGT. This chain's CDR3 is CASRTGTNNSPLHF. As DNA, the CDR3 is TGTGCCAGCAGGACCGGGACAAATAATTCACCCCTCCACTTT.